The clone carrying this T cell receptor (beta chain) was observed once. Germline CDR1 and CDR2: MNHEY and SMNVEV (reference sequence). The ends were cut back, 7 bases at V and 2 bases at J, with 12 bases in the middle. The CDR3 sequence is 13 residues long. This sample stems from a study of T cell responses to AZD1222 COVID-19 vaccine. Clones were sequenced by immunoSEQ multiplex PCR, and TCRdb holds only the in-frame ones, with some missing. Of 150,000 to 200,000 clones in the sample, about 92% were seen once. Recipients boosted at about 4 weeks or about 12 weeks are pooled. This chain uses TRBV27 with TRBJ2-7; possibly TRBD1 or TRBD2 for D (5 bases each). This TCR was sampled from an adult who received the AZD1222 COVID-19 vaccine. The sequencing used peripheral blood, collected 28 days after the second AZD1222 dose. CDR3 nucleotides: TGTGCCAGCAAGCCTGGGGGAACCTACGAGCAGTACTTC. It translates to CASKPGGTYEQYF.